Detailed here is one TCR beta chain. Its antigen is as yet unknown. The CDR3 loop spans 15 amino acids. Germline CDR1 is SGHRS and CDR2 is YFSETQ. The trim removed 4 bases at V and 6 bases at J, leaving 10 bases unmatched. This entry comes from a study of cytomegalovirus exposure and HLA in healthy donors. The study's findings and limits: Researchers reported in a later analysis that a missense DCLRE1C variant was tied to TCR beta V- and J-gene trimming.

Both 60 Vbeta primers and 13 Jbeta primers went into the PCR. TCRdb's copy holds only in-frame clones and misses some; the assay was immunoSEQ multiplex PCR. The sample shows about 160,000 clones, around 84% of them seen only once. This receptor was identified in a man in his fifties or sixties in good health and CMV-seropositive. Sequencing was done on a sample of PBMCs. The chain combines TRBV5-1 with TRBJ2-1; 7 bases agree with TRBD1. CDR3 coding DNA: TGCGCCAGCAGCCCCCTGGACAGGCAACTCAATGAGCAGTTCTTC. As protein: CASSPLDRQLNEQFF. The variable domain in full, completed from reference TRBV5-1 and TRBJ2-1, reads KAGVTQTPRYLIKTRGQQVTLSCSPISGHRSVSWYQQTPGQGLQFLFEYFSETQRNKGNFPGRFSGRQFSNSRSEMNVSTLELGDSALYLCASSPLDRQLNEQFFGPGTRLTVL.